What follows are 9 T cell receptor beta chains derived from one specimen sequenced in a study of cytomegalovirus exposure and HLA in healthy donors. The PCR was carried out with 60 Vbeta primers and 13 Jbeta primers. Generated by immunoSEQ multiplex PCR, the TCRdb table keeps only in-frame clones and is missing some. The data show about 140,000 clones, 60% to 80% seen once. The sample consisted of PBMCs. The receptors derive from a man between 25 and 39 years old in good health and CMV-seronegative.

This clone was counted once. The chain carries TRBV11-2 and TRBJ2-7; 9 bases line up with TRBD2. There are 15 residues in the CDR3. Trimming cost V 5 bases and J 5 bases; bases outside gene matches: 10. CDR1 is SGHAT, CDR2 FQNNGV, per germline. The CDR3 nucleotides are TGTGCCAGCAGCACCCTCGGCGGGAGGGCCGACGAGCAGTACTTC. Protein: CASSTLGGRADEQYF.

V is TRBV6-5 and J is TRBJ2-7; weak D call: TRBD2 (5 bases). The CDR3 totals 16 residues. Germline loops: CDR1 MNHEY, CDR2 SVGAGI. Trimming took 0 bases from V and 2 from J, leaving 14 bases between them. The CDR3 loop reads CASSYSSSSGTYEQYF. The DNA for the CDR3 is TGTGCCAGCAGTTACTCAAGTTCCAGCGGAACCTACGAGCAGTACTTC.

The chain carries TRBV30 and TRBJ2-7; D is ambiguous. Germline lookup yields CDR1 GTSNPN and CDR2 SVGIG (reference sequence). This CDR3 is 11 amino acids long. V lost 4 bases to trimming and J lost 6 bases, with 10 bases between them. The CDR3 is CAWTEFGEQYF. The CDR3 DNA reads as TGTGCCTGGACGGAGTTTGGCGAGCAGTACTTC.

This sequence joins TRBV6-6 and TRBJ1-2; TRBD1 is a possible D gene (6 bases). This CDR3 contains 15 residues. Between the trimmed V and J ends, which lost 3 bases and 4 bases, there was a span of 15 bases. Germline loops: CDR1 MNHNY, CDR2 SVGAGI (reference sequence). The CDR3 sequence: CASSYPWEGGYGYTF. The DNA of the CDR3 is TGTGCCAGCAGTTATCCCTGGGAGGGGGGCTATGGCTACACCTTC.

This chain uses TRBV6-5 with TRBJ2-3, with D uncertain. CDR3 length: 15 residues. Germline V gene sequence: CDR1 MNHEY, CDR2 SVGAGI. Trimming removed 2 bases from V and 0 bases from J, with 9 bases in between. CDR3 protein: CASSYQAGSTDTQYF. DNA of the CDR3: TGTGCCAGCAGTTACCAAGCAGGTAGCACAGATACGCAGTATTTT.

The sample holds one count of this clone. V and J are TRBV7-6 and TRBJ2-3, with D perhaps TRBD2 (5 bases). Germline V gene sequence: CDR1 SGHVS, CDR2 FNYEAQ. Trimming pared 1 base from V and 3 bases from J, leaving 8 bases between. The CDR3 is 14 amino acids. The CDR3 DNA sequence: TGTGCCAGCAGCTTAGGAGGGCGAACAGATACGCAGTATTTT. Its translation: CASSLGGRTDTQYF.

The chain joins TRBV6-5 to TRBJ2-7, with unresolved D. Germline CDR1 is MNHEY and CDR2 is SVGAGI. V lost 8 bases and J 6 bases, leaving 14 bases between the germline ends. CDR3 size: 12 residues. In DNA form, the CDR3 reads TGTGCCAGCCGCGGCCTCAACCCCGAGCAGTACTTC. Protein sequence: CASRGLNPEQYF.

J is TRBJ1-5 and V is TRBV12-5; maybe TRBD1 (6 bases). Trimming shortened V by 0 bases and J by 2 bases, and 11 bases separated the two germline ends. The V gene's germline CDR1 is LGHNT and CDR2 FRNRAP. The CDR3 is 16 residues long. Written as DNA, the CDR3 is TGTGCTAGTGGTTTGGTACTCCAGGGGCGCAATCAGCCCCAGCATTTT. Translated: CASGLVLQGRNQPQHF. Full variable domain (rest looked up from reference TRBV12-5 and TRBJ1-5): DARVTQTPRHKVTEMGQEVTMRCQPILGHNTVFWYRQTMMQGLELLAYFRNRAPLDDSGMPKDRFSAEMPDATLATLKIQPSEPRDSAVYFCASGLVLQGRNQPQHFGDGTRLSIL.

V is TRBV19 and J is TRBJ2-7; 10 bases are shared with TRBD2. V lost 5 bases, J lost 6 bases, and 7 bases stayed unmatched. From germline, CDR1 is LNHDA and CDR2 SQIVND (reference sequence). The CDR3 is 14 amino acids. The CDR3 is CASSPLAGDGEQYF. DNA for the CDR3: TGTGCCAGTAGTCCCCTAGCGGGAGATGGCGAGCAGTACTTC.